Presented here are 8 T cell receptor beta chains from one specimen sequenced in a study of blood T cell repertoires in COVID-19. Assay used: immunoSEQ multiplex PCR; TCRdb lists only in-frame clones, some missing. The sample records hundreds of thousands of clones, approximately 91% being singletons. The sample taken for sequencing was PBMCs or T cells enriched from blood (not recorded which). The source is a woman aged 35 to 49 who had recovered from COVID-19.

A single count supports this clone. V is TRBV7-9 and J is TRBJ2-1; D might be TRBD2 (7 bases). Germline lookup yields CDR1 SEHNR and CDR2 FQNEAQ (reference sequence). CDR3 length: 14 amino acids. The V and J ends lost 3 bases and 8 bases respectively, with 14 bases between them. The CDR3 is CASSFWGGTDEQFF. The DNA of the CDR3 is TGTGCCAGCAGCTTTTGGGGGGGCACGGATGAGCAGTTCTTC.

This chain uses TRBV2 with TRBJ1-3; D gene unclear. This CDR3 is 16 amino acids long. Germline CDR1 reads SNHLY; CDR2 reads FYNNEI. Trimming shortened V by 1 base and J by 0 bases, and 10 bases separated the two germline ends. The CDR3 sequence: CASSEGAGLSGNTIYF. CDR3 coding DNA: TGTGCCAGCAGTGAAGGGGCCGGCCTCTCTGGAAACACCATATATTTT.

The CDR3 loop reads CASSWATGSPTGELFF. The CDR3 DNA reads as TGCGCCAGCAGCTGGGCGACAGGGAGCCCCACCGGGGAGCTGTTTTTT. This chain joins TRBV5-1 and TRBJ2-2, with 7 nucleotides matching TRBD1. The CDR3 extends over 16 amino acids. J gave up 4 bases and V 3 bases, and 9 bases lay outside the gene matches. Germline V gene sequence: CDR1 SGHRS, CDR2 YFSETQ.

This chain links TRBV24-1 with TRBJ1-2, with D possibly matching TRBD1 (6 bases). V gave up 3 bases and J gave up 4 bases, with 11 bases separating them. Germline V CDR1 and CDR2: KGHDR, SFDVKD. The CDR3 runs to 14 residues. DNA of the CDR3: TGTGCCACCAGTGATCCCGGACAGAGCTATGGCTACACCTTC. Translation: CATSDPGQSYGYTF.

The V gene is TRBV7-9, the J gene TRBJ2-5; the D is unclear. CDR3 size: 15 residues. Trimming took off 3 bases at V and 3 bases at J, with 14 bases between the two ends. CDR1 is SEHNR, CDR2 FQNEAQ, per germline (reference sequence). The DNA of the CDR3 is TGTGCCAGCAGCTTCTCTAGTATAGGAGAAGAGACCCAGTACTTC. This translates into CASSFSSIGEETQYF. Supplemented by reference TRBV7-9 and TRBJ2-5, the full variable domain reads DTGVSQNPRHKITKRGQNVTFRCDPISEHNRLYWYRQTLGQGPEFLTYFQNEAQLEKSRLLSDRFSAERPKGSFSTLEIQRTEQGDSAMYLCASSFSSIGEETQYFGPGTRLLVL.

The chain couples TRBV7-2 to TRBJ2-7; 7 nucleotides match TRBD2. CDR1 is SGHTA and CDR2 is FQGNSA in the germline V gene. This CDR3 contains 15 residues. Trimming removed 1 base from V and 3 bases from J; junction bases left unmatched: 6. The CDR3 coding sequence is TGTGCCAGCAGCTTAGGGGGGGGAATCTTCTACGAGCAGTACTTC. Its protein product is CASSLGGGIFYEQYF.

This clone was observed a single time. The rearrangement joins TRBV12-3 or TRBV12-4 to TRBJ1-2, with unresolved D. The CDR3 runs to 13 residues. Trimming took 3 bases from V and 4 from J, leaving 9 bases between them. CDR3 coding DNA: TGTGCCAGCAGTTTGGAGCAACTCTATGGCTACACCTTC. It specifies CASSLEQLYGYTF.

The chain is built from TRBV4-3 and TRBJ2-1; maybe TRBD2 (6 bases). With 2 bases removed from V and 7 bases from J, the gap between germline ends came to 21 bases. Germline loops: CDR1 LGHNA, CDR2 YSLEER. The CDR3 spans 17 residues. CDR3 bases: TGCGCCAGCAGCCAACATGGCCTCGGACTACTGGGGAATGAGCAGTTCTTC. The encoded protein is CASSQHGLGLLGNEQFF.